The next 25 T cell receptor beta chains were all read from a single sample in a study of T cells after yellow fever vaccination. Each CDR3 protein is one row after TCRdb ran MiXCR on the 5' RACE reads. The data show tens of thousands of distinct CDR3 sequences, with approximately 6% seen just once and roughly 31% held by the top ten. Sequences were derived from PBMCs, either bulk or a sorted T-cell subset (CD4+, CD8+, memory, or dextramer-sorted; not recorded which), sampled on the day of the yellow fever booster vaccination. Receptors were obtained from a man aged 18 to 30 who received the YFV17D yellow fever vaccine.

This clonotype was found many times. The V gene is TRBV12-3 or TRBV12-4, the J gene TRBJ2-7; tentative D call: TRBD2 (5 bases). Trimming removed 8 bases from V and 4 bases from J, with 6 bases in between. The CDR3 spans 10 residues. CDR3 region: CASSGYEQYF. The CDR3 region has the DNA TGTGCCAGCTCGGGATACGAGCAGTACTTC.

CDR3 sequence reads: CAISEPPTGDATEAFF. DNA for the CDR3: TGTGCCATCAGTGAACCCCCCACAGGGGATGCCACTGAAGCTTTCTTT. The chain is built from TRBV10-3 and TRBJ1-1; 7 bases match TRBD1. Germline V lookup: CDR1 ENHRY, CDR2 SYGVKD. The J segment lost 4 bases and the V segment lost 3 bases, leaving 11 bases of the junction unmatched. The CDR3 runs 16 residues.

This clonotype was detected a few times. This chain joins TRBV3-1 and TRBJ2-2, with D unclear. The CDR3 loop spans 14 amino acids. Trimming shortened V by 2 bases and J by 1 base, and 5 bases separated the two germline ends. The germline V gene encodes CDR1 LGHDT and CDR2 YNNKEL (reference sequence). In DNA form, the CDR3 reads TGTGCCAGCAGCCAAAACAGGAACACCGGGGAGCTGTTTTTT. It specifies CASSQNRNTGELFF.

The V call is TRBV19, the J call TRBJ1-2; D ambiguous. From germline, CDR1 is LNHDA and CDR2 SQIVND (reference sequence). The CDR3 contains 13 residues. V was cut by 2 bases and J by 7 bases, with 11 bases left in between. Written as DNA, the CDR3 is TGTGCCAGTAGTATATCATCCTCCGGTGGCTACACCTTC. Encoded protein: CASSISSSGGYTF.

This clonotype was found many times. V usage is TRBV13 and J usage is TRBJ2-7, with D perhaps matching TRBD1 (6 bases). V was pared by 5 bases and J by 1 base, with 12 bases between. CDR3 length: 14 amino acids. From germline, CDR1 is PRHDT and CDR2 FYEKMQ (reference sequence). The CDR3 spells CASSRQDGSYEQYF. The CDR3 region has the DNA TGTGCCAGCAGCAGACAGGACGGATCCTACGAGCAGTACTTC.

In its sample, this clonotype was seen many times. The chain uses TRBV5-1 and TRBJ2-1, with D hard to call. The germline gives CDR1 SGHRS, CDR2 YFSETQ. The CDR3 consists of 12 residues. Trimming stripped 0 bases from V and 8 bases from J, with 6 bases between. CDR3 amino acids: CASSLAQYEQFF. The CDR3 nucleotides read TGCGCCAGCAGCTTGGCCCAATATGAGCAGTTCTTC.

This rearrangement joins TRBV7-2 to TRBJ2-7, with 8 bases lining up with TRBD2. The trim removed 4 bases at V and 0 bases at J, leaving 8 bases unmatched. The CDR3 has 16 amino acids. Germline V CDR1 and CDR2: SGHTA, FQGNSA. DNA for the CDR3: TGTGCCAGCAGCTCCCACGAGCGGGGGCTCTCCTACGAGCAGTACTTC. This encodes CASSSHERGLSYEQYF. The complete variable domain, with remaining parts taken from reference TRBV7-2 and TRBJ2-7, reads GAGVSQSPSNKVTEKGKDVELRCDPISGHTALYWYRQSLGQGLEFLIYFQGNSAPDKSGLPSDRFSAERTGGSVSTLTIQRTQQEDSAVYLCASSSHERGLSYEQYFGPGTRLTVT.

This clonotype was seen a few times. The CDR3 DNA reads as TGTGCCAGCAGCTTAGCCGATAGCGGGCCATACAATGAGCAGTTCTTC. Its protein is CASSLADSGPYNEQFF. The rearrangement joins TRBV7-9 to TRBJ2-1, with 7 bases identical to TRBD2. CDR3 length equals 16 residues. From germline, CDR1 is SEHNR and CDR2 FQNEAQ (reference sequence). The junction had 6 bases not matched to a gene; V was cut back by 0 bases and J by 4 bases.

This clonotype was counted many times. V and J are TRBV20-1 and TRBJ2-4; TRBD2 agrees at 10 bases. The CDR3 totals 14 residues. Germline assignment: CDR1 DFQATT and CDR2 SNEGSKA (reference sequence). J lost 8 bases, V lost 6 bases, and 10 bases had no gene match. CDR3 region: CSALTLAGVYIQYF. In DNA, the CDR3 is TGCAGTGCCCTCACCCTAGCGGGGGTTTACATTCAGTACTTC.

Ten or more counts support this clonotype. This chain connects TRBV7-9 to TRBJ1-5; TRBD1 matches at 7 bases. V shed 5 bases and J 4 bases; nucleotides not matched to a gene: 8. Germline CDR1 and CDR2: SEHNR and FQNEAQ (reference sequence). The CDR3 is 15 amino acids. The CDR3 here is CASSDTGASNQPQHF. The CDR3 DNA follows: TGTGCCAGCAGCGACACAGGGGCCAGTAATCAGCCCCAGCATTTT.

The chain links TRBV30 to TRBJ1-2; D is ambiguous. Germline CDR1 reads GTSNPN; CDR2 reads SVGIG (reference sequence). There are 13 residues in the CDR3. V lost 0 bases and J 7 bases, leaving 12 bases between the germline ends. The CDR3 bases are TGTGCCTGGAGTGTACGGCCGGGTTCTGGCTACACCTTC. Translation: CAWSVRPGSGYTF.

Many counts were recorded for this clonotype. J is TRBJ2-1 and V is TRBV19, with TRBD2 identical over 9 bases. This CDR3 has 15 residues. J was trimmed by 0 bases and V by 4 bases; bases with no gene match: 1. Germline V lookup: CDR1 LNHDA, CDR2 SQIVND (reference sequence). CDR3 coding DNA: TGTGCCAGTAGTAAGACTAGCGGCTCCTACAATGAGCAGTTCTTC. Its translation is CASSKTSGSYNEQFF.

There are a few counts of this clonotype. The chain carries TRBV6-2 or TRBV6-3 and TRBJ2-7; TRBD2 might be the D (5 bases). Between the trimmed V and J ends, which lost 4 bases and 7 bases, there was a span of 11 bases. Germline V CDR1 and CDR2: MNHEY, SVGEGT. The CDR3 contains 12 residues. The CDR3 bases are TGTGCCAGCAGTTCGTATCGAGGGGAGCAGTACGTC. This sequence encodes CASSSYRGEQYV.

This clonotype showed up many times. The chain employs TRBV7-9 and TRBJ2-7, with D maybe TRBD1 (7 bases). This CDR3 spans 15 amino acids. V was pared by 5 bases and J by 10 bases, with 24 bases between. Germline values: CDR1 SEHNR, CDR2 FQNEAQ (reference sequence). For the CDR3, the DNA is TGTGCCAGCAGCACCCCGAAGACAGGGAGGTGGGAACAGTACTTC. This codes for CASSTPKTGRWEQYF. The full variable domain, with the rest looked up from reference TRBV7-9 and TRBJ2-7, is DTGVSQNPRHKITKRGQNVTFRCDPISEHNRLYWYRQTLGQGPEFLTYFQNEAQLEKSRLLSDRFSAERPKGSFSTLEIQRTEQGDSAMYLCASSTPKTGRWEQYFGPGTRLTVT.

The chain carries TRBV11-3 and TRBJ2-3; D is perhaps TRBD1 or TRBD2 (5 bases each). V was shortened by 2 bases and J by 8 bases, with 14 bases between the two germline ends. Germline V gene lookup returns CDR1 SGHNT and CDR2 YENEEA. This CDR3 contains 14 residues. CDR3 sequence (DNA): TGTGCCAGCAGCTTAAACAGAGTTGGGGGTACGCAGTATTTT. Protein product: CASSLNRVGGTQYF.

This clonotype was observed a few times. J is TRBJ2-3 and V is TRBV5-1; the match to TRBD2 covers 9 bases. Germline V gene sequence: CDR1 SGHRS, CDR2 YFSETQ. V shed 2 bases, J shed 1 base, and the junction held 5 bases outside the gene matches. The CDR3 sequence is 16 residues long. The chain's CDR3 is CASSFLASGGTDTQYF. In DNA, the CDR3 is TGCGCCAGCAGCTTTCTCGCTAGCGGGGGCACAGATACGCAGTATTTT.

This clonotype was detected ten times or more. The rearrangement uses TRBV25-1 and TRBJ1-1; the D is unclear. This CDR3 has 15 amino acids. CDR1 and CDR2 from the germline V gene are MGHDK and SYGVNS. V lost 5 bases and J 0 bases, leaving 13 bases between the germline ends. CDR3 region: CASSRETLLNTEAFF. In DNA, the CDR3 is TGTGCCAGCAGTCGAGAGACTTTGTTGAACACTGAAGCTTTCTTT.

This clonotype has ten or more counts. In DNA, the CDR3 is TGTGCCAGCACCACCGGCGGGTTCCCGACAACTAGCACAGATACGCAGTATTTT. Translation: CASTTGGFPTTSTDTQYF. The V call is TRBV12-3 or TRBV12-4, the J call TRBJ2-3, with a weak D call TRBD2 (5 bases). The CDR3 consists of 18 residues. V dropped 7 bases and J dropped 0 bases, with 23 bases sitting between them.

The V gene is TRBV24-1, the J gene TRBJ2-7, with no clear D. In germline, CDR1 is KGHDR, CDR2 SFDVKD. V lost 10 bases and J 2 bases, leaving 8 bases between the germline ends. The CDR3 totals 11 residues. The CDR3 loop is CATRRTYEQYV. The CDR3 nucleotides are TGTGCCACGCGCCGGACCTACGAGCAGTACGTC.

This clonotype was detected ten times or more. The gene calls are TRBV5-6 and TRBJ2-1; 7 bases are shared with TRBD2. This CDR3 region has 14 residues. In germline, CDR1 is SGHDT, CDR2 YYEEEE. The ends lost 1 base at V and 8 bases at J; junction bases unmatched: 6. The CDR3 DNA is TGTGCCAGCAGCTTGCCCAGCGGGGTGGATGAGCAGTTCTTC. Translated: CASSLPSGVDEQFF.

At least ten counts were recorded for this clonotype. The rearrangement links TRBV7-3 to TRBJ2-2; perhaps D is TRBD1 or TRBD2 (5 bases each). Trimming stripped 1 base from V and 0 bases from J, with 9 bases between. The length of the CDR3 is 16 residues. Germline CDR1 is SGHTA and CDR2 is FQGTGA. This CDR3 reads CASSLMGRTNTGELFF. The CDR3 bases are TGTGCCAGCAGCTTAATGGGACGGACGAACACCGGGGAGCTGTTTTTT.

This clonotype appeared a few times. Written as DNA, the CDR3 is TGTGCCAGCAGTTCCCCCCGCTCTGGAAACACCATATATTTT. Translating it yields CASSSPRSGNTIYF. This chain joins TRBV27 and TRBJ1-3, with D hard to call. Trimming left V 4 bases short and J 0 bases short, with 7 bases between. CDR1 is MNHEY, CDR2 SMNVEV, per germline (reference sequence). CDR3 length equals 14 residues.

This clonotype was seen a few times. The V call is TRBV7-3, the J call TRBJ2-1, with D unclear. V gave up 1 base and J gave up 9 bases, with 7 bases separating them. Germline V gene data show CDR1 as SGHTA and CDR2 as FQGTGA. There are 12 residues in the CDR3. CDR3 in DNA: TGTGCCAGCAGCTTAAGTGGGTCTGAGCAGTTCTTC. Protein product: CASSLSGSEQFF.

There are many counts of this clonotype. The J gene is TRBJ2-7, the V gene TRBV27, with 10 positions matching TRBD1. The CDR3 has 15 amino acids. The germline V gene encodes CDR1 MNHEY and CDR2 SMNVEV (reference sequence). The J segment lost 4 bases and the V segment lost 5 bases, leaving 8 bases of the junction unmatched. The DNA for the CDR3 is TGTGCCAGCAGTATGGGACAGGGGCCCTTTTACGAGCAGTACGTC. Translated, it gives CASSMGQGPFYEQYV.

Ten or more counts support this clonotype. This chain connects TRBV12-3 or TRBV12-4 to TRBJ2-7; D gene ambiguous. The CDR3 has 13 residues. V lost 3 bases and J lost 4, with 10 bases in between. CDR3 sequence reads: CASSFLGRYEQYF. CDR3 nucleotides: TGTGCCAGCAGTTTCTTAGGGCGGTACGAGCAGTACTTC.